A single sample gave rise to the 29 T cell receptor beta chains below, sequenced in a study of cytomegalovirus exposure and HLA in healthy donors. The table came from immunoSEQ multiplex PCR; TCRdb's copy has only in-frame clones and leaves some out. Seen here are about 300,000 clones, around 89% observed once, and the top ten hold over 0.85%. Sequencing was carried out using PBMCs. Receptor source: a young woman in good health and CMV-seronegative.

This clone was observed a few times. The rearrangement uses TRBV2 and TRBJ1-1; a possible D gene is TRBD1 (5 bases). Trimming took 3 bases from V and 9 from J, leaving 11 bases between them. This CDR3 contains 12 residues. Germline assignment: CDR1 SNHLY and CDR2 FYNNEI. The CDR3 loop reads CASSDDRYKAFF. The CDR3, as DNA: TGTGCCAGCAGTGATGACAGATACAAAGCTTTCTTT.

This sequence joins TRBV27 and TRBJ1-1, with D perhaps TRBD1 (5 bases). This CDR3 comprises 10 residues. V lost 5 bases and J lost 9, with 7 bases in between. Germline lookup yields CDR1 MNHEY and CDR2 SMNVEV (reference sequence). The CDR3 region has the DNA TGTGCCAGCAGTGGGGGGAAAGCTTTCTTT. Translation: CASSGGKAFF.

This clone was counted once. The chain links TRBV28 to TRBJ2-5, with 7 bases fitting TRBD1. Germline V gives CDR1 MDHEN, CDR2 SYDVKM. V was pared by 2 bases and J by 10 bases, with 4 bases of the junction left unmatched. This CDR3 contains 12 residues. CDR3 coding DNA: TGTGCCAGCAGTTTAAACAGGGGAATCCAGTACTTC. It yields the protein CASSLNRGIQYF. Drawing the rest from reference TRBV28 and TRBJ2-5, the complete variable domain is DVKVTQSSRYLVKRTGEKVFLECVQDMDHENMFWYRQDPGLGLRLIYFSYDVKMKEKGDIPEGYSVSREKKERFSLILESASTNQTSMYLCASSLNRGIQYFGPGTRLLVL.

V and J are TRBV9 and TRBJ1-5; D not certain. Trimming stripped 2 bases from V and 0 bases from J, with 3 bases between. CDR1 SGDLS and CDR2 YYNGEE come from the germline V gene. The CDR3 covers 13 residues. This CDR3 reads CASSVSSNQPQHF. CDR3 in DNA: TGTGCCAGCAGCGTCTCTAGCAATCAGCCCCAGCATTTT.

The gene calls are TRBV27 and TRBJ2-1; 14 nucleotides match TRBD2. Germline trimming cut 4 bases from V and 1 base from J; bases unmatched to any gene: 6. There are 18 residues in the CDR3. CDR1 is MNHEY and CDR2 is SMNVEV in the germline V gene (reference sequence). CDR3 nucleotide sequence: TGTGCCAGCAGTTCGGGACTAGCGGGAGCAGGGTCCTACAATGAGCAGTTCTTC. Encoded protein: CASSSGLAGAGSYNEQFF.

J is TRBJ1-4 and V is TRBV7-8; D is unclear. Germline CDR1 is SGHVS and CDR2 is FQNEAQ. The CDR3 loop spans 15 amino acids. V lost 4 bases and J 0 bases, leaving 9 bases between the germline ends. The CDR3 DNA reads as TGTGCCAGCAGCTACCGACGGGCAACTAATGAAAAACTGTTTTTT. Translating it yields CASSYRRATNEKLFF.

The V gene is TRBV6-6, the J gene TRBJ2-1, with 14 bases lining up with TRBD2. The CDR3 contains 15 residues. V lost 8 bases to trimming and J lost 10 bases; unmatched junction nucleotides: 10. CDR1 is MNHNY, CDR2 SVGAGI, per germline (reference sequence). For the CDR3, the DNA is TGTGCCAGCGTATCCCAGGGACTAGCGGGAGTAGAGCAGTTCTTC. Protein sequence: CASVSQGLAGVEQFF.

V and J are TRBV5-1 and TRBJ1-1, with TRBD1 matching over 7 bases. From germline, CDR1 is SGHRS and CDR2 YFSETQ. The CDR3 spans 14 residues. V lost 4 bases and J lost 6; bases outside the gene matches: 9. The CDR3 spells CASSEGQRGSEAFF. In nucleotides, the CDR3 is TGCGCCAGCAGCGAGGGACAGAGAGGGTCTGAAGCTTTCTTT.

This chain links TRBV7-2 with TRBJ2-2; a weak D match, TRBD2 (6 bases). The V gene lost 4 bases and the J gene lost 7 bases, with 25 bases spanning the gap. The CDR3 totals 18 residues. The germline CDR1 and CDR2 sequences are SGHTA and FQGNSA. CDR3 nucleotide sequence: TGTGCCAGCAGCTCCCCCCTAGGTAGCGGAGGGCCTTACGGGGAGCTGTTTTTT. It specifies CASSSPLGSGGPYGELFF.

The genes are TRBV5-1 and TRBJ2-7; tentatively, D is TRBD1 (5 bases). The CDR3 contains 15 residues. The V end lost 5 bases, the J end lost 1 base, and 16 bases lay between the germline ends. Germline V gene sequence: CDR1 SGHRS, CDR2 YFSETQ. This CDR3 is CASRPGHTNSYEQYF. The CDR3 nucleotides read TGCGCCAGCAGACCCGGACACACGAATTCCTACGAGCAGTACTTC. Together with reference TRBV5-1 and TRBJ2-7, the CDR3 gives the full variable domain: KAGVTQTPRYLIKTRGQQVTLSCSPISGHRSVSWYQQTPGQGLQFLFEYFSETQRNKGNFPGRFSGRQFSNSRSEMNVSTLELGDSALYLCASRPGHTNSYEQYFGPGTRLTVT.

CDR3 in amino acids: CASSSKRPKETQYF. DNA for the CDR3: TGTGCCAGCAGTTCTAAGCGGCCAAAAGAGACCCAGTACTTC. The V and J genes are TRBV28 and TRBJ2-5; possibly TRBD2 for D (5 bases). V was clipped by 4 bases and J by 3 bases, with 12 bases between them. The CDR3 runs 14 residues. Germline V CDR1 and CDR2: MDHEN, SYDVKM.

The chain uses TRBV7-8 and TRBJ1-1; 10 bases are a match to TRBD1. After removal of 5 bases from V and 1 base from J, the junction contained 10 bases not matched to a gene. This CDR3 spans 17 amino acids. Looked up from germline, CDR1 is SGHVS and CDR2 is FQNEAQ. CDR3: CASSPTAGQGPNTEAFF. CDR3 DNA sequence: TGTGCCAGCAGCCCCACAGCGGGACAGGGGCCGAACACTGAAGCTTTCTTT.

This rearrangement joins TRBV13 to TRBJ2-5, with 10 nucleotides matching TRBD2. The V and J ends lost 0 bases and 4 bases, in that order; junction bases with no gene match: 5. Germline values: CDR1 PRHDT, CDR2 FYEKMQ (reference sequence). The CDR3 has 16 residues. The CDR3 protein is CASSLGLAGAAETQYF. As DNA, the CDR3 is TGTGCCAGCAGCTTAGGCCTAGCGGGAGCCGCAGAGACCCAGTACTTC. Filled out from reference TRBV13 and TRBJ2-5, the complete variable domain reads AAGVIQSPRHLIKEKRETATLKCYPIPRHDTVYWYQQGPGQDPQFLISFYEKMQSDKGSIPDRFSAQQFSDYHSELNMSSLELGDSALYFCASSLGLAGAAETQYFGPGTRLLVL.

In its sample, this clone was seen a few times. The chain recombines TRBV25-1 with TRBJ2-2; the D is unclear. Germline V lookup: CDR1 MGHDK, CDR2 SYGVNS. V lost 7 bases, J lost 0 bases, and 12 bases lay in between. The CDR3 spans 15 residues. In DNA, the CDR3 is TGTGCCAGCATGGGTAGAGGCACGAACACCGGGGAGCTGTTTTTT. Translated: CASMGRGTNTGELFF.

The gene calls are TRBV6-5 and TRBJ2-7, with D possibly being TRBD2 (5 bases). The CDR3 spans 15 residues. Per the germline V gene, CDR1 is MNHEY and CDR2 is SVGAGI. V was shortened by 3 bases and J by 6 bases, with 18 bases between the two germline ends. The CDR3 DNA sequence: TGTGCCAGCAGTTATACCCCATACCCCCGGGGCGAGCAGTACTTC. This encodes CASSYTPYPRGEQYF.

In its sample, this clone was seen once. The CDR3 DNA reads as TGTGCCAGCAACCCGGGATCGTTGATGAACACTGAAGCTTTCTTT. Its protein is CASNPGSLMNTEAFF. V and J are TRBV2 and TRBJ1-1, with D uncertain. CDR3 length: 15 residues. The germline V gene encodes CDR1 SNHLY and CDR2 FYNNEI. Between the trimmed V and J ends, which lost 7 bases and 0 bases, there was a span of 15 bases. Using reference TRBV2 and TRBJ1-1 for the parts outside the CDR3, the full variable domain is EPEVTQTPSHQVTQMGQEVILRCVPISNHLYFYWYRQILGQKVEFLVSFYNNEISEKSEIFDDQFSVERPDGSNFTLKIRSTKLEDSAMYFCASNPGSLMNTEAFFGQGTRLTVV.

The chain recombines TRBV5-1 with TRBJ2-3; D not resolved. Germline V gene sequence: CDR1 SGHRS, CDR2 YFSETQ. V was trimmed by 4 bases and J by 2 bases, leaving 5 bases between them. The CDR3 is 12 residues long. CDR3 sequence (DNA): TGCGCCAGCAGCAAACACACAGATACGCAGTATTTT. Translated, it gives CASSKHTDTQYF.

This clone has more than one count but fewer than ten. CDR3 bases: TGCGCCAGCAGGAGTGATAAGGACAGCCAGAACTACGAGCAGTACTTC. Translating gives CASRSDKDSQNYEQYF. The chain combines TRBV23-1 with TRBJ2-7; D perhaps matches TRBD1 (6 bases). TRBV23-1 is marked as an open reading frame, function uncertain. The V end lost 6 bases, the J end lost 3 bases, and 21 bases lay between the germline ends. The length of the CDR3 is 16 residues.

CDR3 sequence reads: CASSSAGGRGANVLTF. The CDR3 region has the DNA TGCGCCAGCAGCTCCGCGGGAGGGCGGGGGGCCAACGTCCTGACTTTC. This rearrangement joins TRBV5-1 to TRBJ2-6, with 9 bases that match TRBD2. The CDR3 length is 16 residues. The J segment lost 4 bases and the V segment lost 3 bases, leaving 5 bases of the junction unmatched. Germline assignment: CDR1 SGHRS and CDR2 YFSETQ.

The V gene is TRBV29-1, the J gene TRBJ1-2; tentatively, D is TRBD1 (6 bases). This CDR3 contains 14 residues. Deletions cut 4 bases from V and 5 bases from J, with 17 bases between. Germline lookup yields CDR1 SQVTM and CDR2 ANQGSEA. The CDR3: CSVVAIQGLYGYTF. The CDR3 region has the DNA TGCAGCGTTGTGGCCATCCAGGGGTTGTATGGCTACACCTTC.

The chain uses TRBV30 and TRBJ1-2; D is possibly TRBD1 (5 bases). CDR1 is GTSNPN and CDR2 is SVGIG in the germline V gene (reference sequence). Trimming left V 2 bases short and J 6 bases short, with 13 bases between. There are 13 residues in the CDR3. The CDR3 sequence: CAWSRGGDDGYTF. CDR3 DNA sequence: TGTGCCTGGAGTCGGGGGGGGGACGATGGCTACACCTTC.

The chain uses TRBV5-1 and TRBJ2-7, with TRBD1 as a possible D gene (5 bases). Germline V gives CDR1 SGHRS, CDR2 YFSETQ. The CDR3 length is 14 residues. V was cut by 2 bases and J by 2 bases, with 11 bases left in between. The CDR3 is CASSLGAGAYEQYF. CDR3 sequence (DNA): TGCGCCAGCAGCTTAGGGGCAGGAGCCTACGAGCAGTACTTC. The complete variable domain, with remaining parts taken from reference TRBV5-1 and TRBJ2-7, reads KAGVTQTPRYLIKTRGQQVTLSCSPISGHRSVSWYQQTPGQGLQFLFEYFSETQRNKGNFPGRFSGRQFSNSRSEMNVSTLELGDSALYLCASSLGAGAYEQYFGPGTRLTVT.

This clone came up once. V and J are TRBV2 and TRBJ2-1; D may be TRBD1 (6 bases). V lost 10 bases and J 7 bases, leaving 26 bases between the germline ends. The CDR3 consists of 16 residues. The V gene's germline CDR1 is SNHLY and CDR2 FYNNEI. CDR3 DNA sequence: TGTGCCACTACCAAGGACCGACCATATCAGGGGAATGAGCAGTTCTTC. Translation gives CATTKDRPYQGNEQFF.

V and J are TRBV6-1 and TRBJ2-5, with D possibly being TRBD1 (5 bases). Germline lookup yields CDR1 MNHNS and CDR2 SASEGT. The CDR3 runs 15 residues. V lost 2 bases to trimming and J lost 5 bases, with 15 bases between them. CDR3 nucleotide sequence: TGTGCCAGCAGTGAAATCCCCAGGGCAGGGGAGACCCAGTACTTC. Translated: CASSEIPRAGETQYF.

The chain has TRBV4-3 and TRBJ1-4; possible D gene TRBD1, 6 bases. V was cut by 4 bases and J by 8 bases, with 17 bases left in between. There are 15 residues in the CDR3. Germline-derived CDR1 and CDR2 are LGHNA and YSLEER. Here the CDR3 DNA reads TGCGCCAGCAGCCCCGCGGGGGCGGAAGGGGAAAAACTGTTTTTT. Protein: CASSPAGAEGEKLFF.

CDR3 DNA: TGTGCCAGCAGCTTGGACACTAGCAATCAGCCCCAGCATTTT. Translation: CASSLDTSNQPQHF. The chain employs TRBV7-8 and TRBJ1-5; tentative D call: TRBD1 (5 bases). The CDR3 length is 14 residues. V lost 3 bases to trimming and J lost 0 bases, with 6 bases between them. The germline V gene encodes CDR1 SGHVS and CDR2 FQNEAQ.

The V and J genes are TRBV5-1 and TRBJ1-2; TRBD1 might be the D (6 bases). The V gene's germline CDR1 is SGHRS and CDR2 YFSETQ. Trimming cost V 4 bases and J 2 bases, with 9 bases left between them. There are 13 residues in the CDR3. The CDR3: CASSDTGNYGYTF. The CDR3 nucleotides read TGCGCCAGCAGCGACACAGGGAACTATGGCTACACCTTC.

This clone was seen just once. V is TRBV9 and J is TRBJ2-2; no definite D call. The germline gives CDR1 SGDLS, CDR2 YYNGEE. Trimming cost V 0 bases and J 6 bases, with 6 bases left between them. CDR3 size: 13 residues. CDR3 bases: TGTGCCAGCAGCGTAGACTACGCCGGGGAGCTGTTTTTT. This translates into CASSVDYAGELFF.

The rearrangement links TRBV10-3 to TRBJ2-1; 16 bases are a match to TRBD2. V was clipped by 5 bases and J by 10 bases; unmatched bases: 5. CDR1 is ENHRY, CDR2 SYGVKD, per germline. The CDR3 is 15 residues long. CDR3: CAISPEGLAGGEQFF. CDR3 nucleotide sequence: TGTGCCATCAGTCCCGAGGGACTAGCGGGAGGGGAGCAGTTCTTC.